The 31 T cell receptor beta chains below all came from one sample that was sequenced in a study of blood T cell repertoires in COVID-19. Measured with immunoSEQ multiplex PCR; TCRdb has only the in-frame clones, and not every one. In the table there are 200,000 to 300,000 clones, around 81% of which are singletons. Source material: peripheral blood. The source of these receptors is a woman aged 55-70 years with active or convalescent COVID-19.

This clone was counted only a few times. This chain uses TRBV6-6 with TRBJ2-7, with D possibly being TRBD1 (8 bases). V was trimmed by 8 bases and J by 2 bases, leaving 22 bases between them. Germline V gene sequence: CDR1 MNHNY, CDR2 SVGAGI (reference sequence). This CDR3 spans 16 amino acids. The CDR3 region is CASGVQGGTNAYEQYV. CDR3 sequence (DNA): TGTGCCAGCGGGGTACAGGGGGGGACGAACGCCTACGAGCAGTACGTC.

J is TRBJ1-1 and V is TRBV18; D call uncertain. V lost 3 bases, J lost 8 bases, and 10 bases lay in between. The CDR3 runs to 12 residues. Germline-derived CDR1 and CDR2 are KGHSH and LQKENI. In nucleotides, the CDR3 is TGTGCCAGCTCACCCGGGGAAGGCGAAGCTTTCTTT. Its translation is CASSPGEGEAFF.

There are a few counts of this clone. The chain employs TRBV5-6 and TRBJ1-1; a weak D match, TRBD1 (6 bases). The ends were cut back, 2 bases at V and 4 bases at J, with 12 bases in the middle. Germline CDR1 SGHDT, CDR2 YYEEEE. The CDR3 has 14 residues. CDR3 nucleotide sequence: TGTGCCAGCAGCTTAACAGGGTTACGCACTGAAGCTTTCTTT. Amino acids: CASSLTGLRTEAFF.

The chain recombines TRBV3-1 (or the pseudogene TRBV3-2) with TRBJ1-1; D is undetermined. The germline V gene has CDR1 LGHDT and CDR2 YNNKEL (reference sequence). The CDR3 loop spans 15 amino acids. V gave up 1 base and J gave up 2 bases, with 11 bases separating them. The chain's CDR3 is CASSQVLGGNTEAFF. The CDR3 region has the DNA TGTGCCAGCAGCCAAGTGCTAGGTGGTAACACTGAAGCTTTCTTT.

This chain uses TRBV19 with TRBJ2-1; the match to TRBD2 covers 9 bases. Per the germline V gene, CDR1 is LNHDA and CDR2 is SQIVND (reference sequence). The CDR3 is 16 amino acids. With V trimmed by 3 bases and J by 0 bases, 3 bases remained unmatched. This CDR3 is CASSIGSGGSYNEQFF. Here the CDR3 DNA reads TGTGCCAGTAGTATCGGTAGCGGGGGCTCCTACAATGAGCAGTTCTTC.

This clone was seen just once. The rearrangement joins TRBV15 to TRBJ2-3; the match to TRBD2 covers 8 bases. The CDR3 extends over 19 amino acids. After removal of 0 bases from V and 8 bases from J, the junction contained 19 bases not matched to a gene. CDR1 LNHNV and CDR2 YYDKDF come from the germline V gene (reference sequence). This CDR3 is CATSRDRGSGAYPTGTQYF. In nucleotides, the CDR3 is TGTGCCACCAGCAGAGATCGGGGTAGCGGGGCATACCCCACGGGTACGCAGTATTTT. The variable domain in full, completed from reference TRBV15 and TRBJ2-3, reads DAMVIQNPRYQVTQFGKPVTLSCSQTLNHNVMYWYQQKSSQAPKLLFHYYDKDFNNEADTPDNFQSRRPNTSFCFLDIRSPGLGDTAMYLCATSRDRGSGAYPTGTQYFGPGTRLTVL.

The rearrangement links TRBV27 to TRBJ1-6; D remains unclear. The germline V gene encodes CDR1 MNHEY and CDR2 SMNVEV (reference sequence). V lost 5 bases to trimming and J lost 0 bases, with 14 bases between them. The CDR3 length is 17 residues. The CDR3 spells CASSPRLTSSYNSPLHF. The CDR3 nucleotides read TGTGCCAGCAGTCCCAGACTCACGAGCTCCTATAATTCACCCCTCCACTTT.

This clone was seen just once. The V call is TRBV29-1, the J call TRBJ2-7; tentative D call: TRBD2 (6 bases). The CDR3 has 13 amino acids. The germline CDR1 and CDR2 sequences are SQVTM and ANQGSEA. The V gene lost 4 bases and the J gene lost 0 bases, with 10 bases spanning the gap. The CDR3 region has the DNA TGCAGCGTTGTCGGGGGAATCTCCTACGAGCAGTACTTC. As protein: CSVVGGISYEQYF.

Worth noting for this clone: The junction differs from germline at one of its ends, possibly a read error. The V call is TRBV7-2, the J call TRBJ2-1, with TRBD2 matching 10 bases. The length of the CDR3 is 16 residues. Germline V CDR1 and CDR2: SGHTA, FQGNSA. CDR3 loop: CASSLAKLAGVNQQFF. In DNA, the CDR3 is TGTGCCAGCAGCTTAGCGAAGCTAGCGGGGGTCAATCAGCAGTTCTTC.

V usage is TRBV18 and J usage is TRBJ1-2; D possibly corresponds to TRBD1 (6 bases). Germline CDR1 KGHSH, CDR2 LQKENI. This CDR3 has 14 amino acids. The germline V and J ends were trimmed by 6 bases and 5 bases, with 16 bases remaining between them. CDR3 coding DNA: TGTGCCAGCTCCCGAGAGACAGGTTTATATGGCTACACCTTC. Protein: CASSRETGLYGYTF. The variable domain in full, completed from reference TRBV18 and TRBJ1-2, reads NAGVMQNPRHLVRRRGQEARLRCSPMKGHSHVYWYRQLPEEGLKFMVYLQKENIIDESGMPKERFSAEFPKEGPSILRIQQVVRGDSAAYFCASSRETGLYGYTFGSGTRLTVV.

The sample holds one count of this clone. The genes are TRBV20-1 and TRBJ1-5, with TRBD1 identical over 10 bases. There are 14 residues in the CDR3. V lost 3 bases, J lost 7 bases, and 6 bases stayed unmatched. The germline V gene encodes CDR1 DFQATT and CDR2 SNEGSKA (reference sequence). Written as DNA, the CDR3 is TGCAGTGCTAGTATGGGACAGGGGAGACAGCCCCAGCATTTT. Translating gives CSASMGQGRQPQHF.

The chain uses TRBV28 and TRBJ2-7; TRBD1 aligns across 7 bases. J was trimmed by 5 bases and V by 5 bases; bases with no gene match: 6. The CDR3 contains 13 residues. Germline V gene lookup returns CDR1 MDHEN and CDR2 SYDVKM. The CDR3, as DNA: TGTGCCAGCAGTCGGCAGGGGGTCCACGAGCAGTACGTC. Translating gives CASSRQGVHEQYV.

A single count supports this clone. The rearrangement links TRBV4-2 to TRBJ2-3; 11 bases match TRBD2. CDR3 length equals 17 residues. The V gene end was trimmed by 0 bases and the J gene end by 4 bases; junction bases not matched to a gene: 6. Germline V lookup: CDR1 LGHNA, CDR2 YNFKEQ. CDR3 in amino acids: CASSQDATSGVADTQYF. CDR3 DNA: TGTGCCAGCAGCCAAGATGCGACTAGCGGGGTGGCAGATACGCAGTATTTT.

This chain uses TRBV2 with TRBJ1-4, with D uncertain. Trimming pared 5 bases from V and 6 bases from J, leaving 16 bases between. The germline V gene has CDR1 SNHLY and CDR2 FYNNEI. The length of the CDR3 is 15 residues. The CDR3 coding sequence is TGTGCCAGCAGTAGGTTTTCCGAGGGAGATGAAAAACTGTTTTTT. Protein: CASSRFSEGDEKLFF.

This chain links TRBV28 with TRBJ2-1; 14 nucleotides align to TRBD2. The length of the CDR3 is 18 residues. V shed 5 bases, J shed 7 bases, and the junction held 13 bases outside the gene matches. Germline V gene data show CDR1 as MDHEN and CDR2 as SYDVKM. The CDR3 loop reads CASSHPPWTSGGPNEQFF. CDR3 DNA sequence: TGTGCCAGCAGTCACCCACCATGGACTAGCGGGGGGCCTAATGAGCAGTTCTTC.

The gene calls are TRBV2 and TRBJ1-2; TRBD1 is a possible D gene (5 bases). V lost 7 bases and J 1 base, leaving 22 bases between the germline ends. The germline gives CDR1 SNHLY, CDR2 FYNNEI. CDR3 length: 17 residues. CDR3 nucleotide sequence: TGTGCCAGCAAGCGTTTCGGCAGGGTACAGATTAACTATGGCTACACCTTC. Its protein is CASKRFGRVQINYGYTF. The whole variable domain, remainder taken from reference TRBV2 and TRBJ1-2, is EPEVTQTPSHQVTQMGQEVILRCVPISNHLYFYWYRQILGQKVEFLVSFYNNEISEKSEIFDDQFSVERPDGSNFTLKIRSTKLEDSAMYFCASKRFGRVQINYGYTFGSGTRLTVV.

CDR3 sequence: CASSLSRGLRLEKLFF. DNA of the CDR3: TGTGCCAGTAGTTTATCCCGGGGTCTGCGTCTTGAAAAACTGTTTTTT. The chain recombines TRBV19 with TRBJ1-4; D uncertain. The V end lost 5 bases, the J end lost 7 bases, and 20 bases lay between the germline ends. This CDR3 has 16 amino acids. Germline-derived CDR1 and CDR2 are LNHDA and SQIVND (reference sequence).

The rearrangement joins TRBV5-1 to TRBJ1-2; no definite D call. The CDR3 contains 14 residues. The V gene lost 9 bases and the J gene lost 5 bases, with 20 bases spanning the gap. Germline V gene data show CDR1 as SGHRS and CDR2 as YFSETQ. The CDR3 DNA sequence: TGCGCCACCGCGCCGGACTCACCGAGGTATGGCTACACCTTC. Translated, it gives CATAPDSPRYGYTF.

CDR3 residues: CASSLAPWTGPTYEQYF. In DNA, the CDR3 is TGCGCCAGCAGCTTGGCCCCCTGGACAGGGCCTACCTACGAGCAGTACTTC. The rearrangement links TRBV5-1 to TRBJ2-7; 8 positions agree with TRBD1. The germline gives CDR1 SGHRS, CDR2 YFSETQ. The CDR3 extends over 17 amino acids. The V and J ends lost 0 bases and 2 bases, in that order; junction bases with no gene match: 10.

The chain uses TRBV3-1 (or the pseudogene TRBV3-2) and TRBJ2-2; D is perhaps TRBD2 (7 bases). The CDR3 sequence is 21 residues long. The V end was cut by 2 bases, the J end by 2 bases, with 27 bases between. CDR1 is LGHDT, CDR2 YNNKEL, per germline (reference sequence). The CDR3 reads CASSQHPGAGQRYGNTGELFF. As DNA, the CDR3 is TGTGCCAGCAGCCAACACCCTGGAGCGGGACAAAGATACGGAAACACCGGGGAGCTGTTTTTT.

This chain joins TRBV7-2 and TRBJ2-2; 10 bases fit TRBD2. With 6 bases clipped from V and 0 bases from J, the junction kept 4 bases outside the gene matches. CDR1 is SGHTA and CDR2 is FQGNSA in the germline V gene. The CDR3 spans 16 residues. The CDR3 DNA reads TGTGCCAGCAGTCTTCTAGCGGGGGCGAACACCGGGGAGCTGTTTTTT. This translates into CASSLLAGANTGELFF. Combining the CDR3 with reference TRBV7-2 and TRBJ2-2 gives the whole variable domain GAGVSQSPSNKVTEKGKDVELRCDPISGHTALYWYRQSLGQGLEFLIYFQGNSAPDKSGLPSDRFSAERTGGSVSTLTIQRTQQEDSAVYLCASSLLAGANTGELFFGEGSRLTVL.

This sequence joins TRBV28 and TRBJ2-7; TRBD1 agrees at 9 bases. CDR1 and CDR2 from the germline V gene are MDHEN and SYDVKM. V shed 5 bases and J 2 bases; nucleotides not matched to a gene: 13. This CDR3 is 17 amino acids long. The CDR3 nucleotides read TGTGCCAGCAGTCCGGGACAGGGAAAGAATGAGGCCTACGAGCAGTACGTC. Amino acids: CASSPGQGKNEAYEQYV.

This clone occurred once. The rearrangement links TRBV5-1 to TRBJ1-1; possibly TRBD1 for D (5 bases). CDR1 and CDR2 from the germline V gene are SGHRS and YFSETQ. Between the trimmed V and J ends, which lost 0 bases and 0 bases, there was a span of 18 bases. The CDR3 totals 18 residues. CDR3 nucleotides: TGCGCCAGCAGCTTGGTGGCGCCAGGGCAAAATATGAACACTGAAGCTTTCTTT. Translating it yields CASSLVAPGQNMNTEAFF.

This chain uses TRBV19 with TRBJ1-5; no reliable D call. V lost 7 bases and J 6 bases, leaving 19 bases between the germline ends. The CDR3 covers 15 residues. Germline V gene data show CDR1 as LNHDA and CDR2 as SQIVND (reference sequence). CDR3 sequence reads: CASTHSRGRGQPQHF. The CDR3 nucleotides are TGTGCCAGTACCCATTCCCGTGGCCGGGGTCAGCCCCAGCATTTT.

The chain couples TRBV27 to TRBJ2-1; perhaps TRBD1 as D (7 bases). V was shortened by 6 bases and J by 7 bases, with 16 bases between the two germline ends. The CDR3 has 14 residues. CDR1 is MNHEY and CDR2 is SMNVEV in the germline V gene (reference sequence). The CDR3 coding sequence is TGTGCCAGCAGACGACAGGGAGGTTTAAATGAGCAGTTCTTC. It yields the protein CASRRQGGLNEQFF.

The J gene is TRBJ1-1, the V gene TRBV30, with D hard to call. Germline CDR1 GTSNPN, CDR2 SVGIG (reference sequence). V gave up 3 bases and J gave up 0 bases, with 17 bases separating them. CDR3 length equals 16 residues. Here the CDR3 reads CAWSPPGITVNTEAFF. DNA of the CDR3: TGTGCCTGGAGCCCCCCGGGGATTACGGTGAACACTGAAGCTTTCTTT.

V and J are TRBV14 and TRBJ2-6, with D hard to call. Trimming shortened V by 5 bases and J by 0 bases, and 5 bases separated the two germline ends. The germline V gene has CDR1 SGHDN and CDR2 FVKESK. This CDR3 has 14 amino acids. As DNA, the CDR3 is TGTGCCAGCAGCGTCTTCTCTGGGGCCAACGTCCTGACTTTC. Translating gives CASSVFSGANVLTF.

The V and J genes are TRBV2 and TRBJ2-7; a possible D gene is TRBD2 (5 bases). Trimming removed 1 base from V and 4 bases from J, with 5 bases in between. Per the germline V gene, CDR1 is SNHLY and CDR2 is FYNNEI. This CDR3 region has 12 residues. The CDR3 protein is CASSEGTYEQYV. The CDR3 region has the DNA TGTGCCAGCAGTGAAGGGACTTACGAGCAGTACGTC.

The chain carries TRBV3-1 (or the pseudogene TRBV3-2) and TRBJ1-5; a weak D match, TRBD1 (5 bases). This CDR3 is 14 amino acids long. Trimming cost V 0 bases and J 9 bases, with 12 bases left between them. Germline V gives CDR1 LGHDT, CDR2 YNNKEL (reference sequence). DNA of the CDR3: TGTGCCAGCAGCCAAGATCAGGGCTTGGGGCCCCAGCATTTT. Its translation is CASSQDQGLGPQHF.

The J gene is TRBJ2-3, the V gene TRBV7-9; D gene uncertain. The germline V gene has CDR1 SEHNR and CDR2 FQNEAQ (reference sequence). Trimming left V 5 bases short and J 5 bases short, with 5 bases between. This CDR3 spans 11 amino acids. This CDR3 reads CASSVIDTQYF. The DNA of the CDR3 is TGTGCCAGCAGCGTTATAGATACGCAGTATTTT.

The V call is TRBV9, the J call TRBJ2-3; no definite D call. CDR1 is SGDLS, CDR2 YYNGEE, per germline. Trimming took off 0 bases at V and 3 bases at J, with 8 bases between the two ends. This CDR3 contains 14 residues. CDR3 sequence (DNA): TGTGCCAGCAGCGTAGATTTAGTGACAGATACGCAGTATTTT. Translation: CASSVDLVTDTQYF.